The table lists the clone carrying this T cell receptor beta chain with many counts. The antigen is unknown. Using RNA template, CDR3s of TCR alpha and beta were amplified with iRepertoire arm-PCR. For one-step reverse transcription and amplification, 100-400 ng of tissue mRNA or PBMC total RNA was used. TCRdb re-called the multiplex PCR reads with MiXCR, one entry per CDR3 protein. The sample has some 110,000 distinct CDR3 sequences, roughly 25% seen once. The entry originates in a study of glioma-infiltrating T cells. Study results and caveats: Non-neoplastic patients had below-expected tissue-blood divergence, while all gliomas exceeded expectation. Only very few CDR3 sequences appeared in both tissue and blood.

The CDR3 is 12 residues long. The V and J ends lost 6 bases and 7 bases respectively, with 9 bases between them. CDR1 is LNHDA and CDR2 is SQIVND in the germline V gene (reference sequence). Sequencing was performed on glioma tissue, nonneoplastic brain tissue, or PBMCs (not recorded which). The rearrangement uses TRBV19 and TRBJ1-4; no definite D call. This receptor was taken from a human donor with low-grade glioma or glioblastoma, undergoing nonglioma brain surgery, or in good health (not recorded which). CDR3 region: CASRSGSEKLFF. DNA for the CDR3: TGTGCCAGTAGGTCGGGGAGTGAAAAACTGTTTTTT.